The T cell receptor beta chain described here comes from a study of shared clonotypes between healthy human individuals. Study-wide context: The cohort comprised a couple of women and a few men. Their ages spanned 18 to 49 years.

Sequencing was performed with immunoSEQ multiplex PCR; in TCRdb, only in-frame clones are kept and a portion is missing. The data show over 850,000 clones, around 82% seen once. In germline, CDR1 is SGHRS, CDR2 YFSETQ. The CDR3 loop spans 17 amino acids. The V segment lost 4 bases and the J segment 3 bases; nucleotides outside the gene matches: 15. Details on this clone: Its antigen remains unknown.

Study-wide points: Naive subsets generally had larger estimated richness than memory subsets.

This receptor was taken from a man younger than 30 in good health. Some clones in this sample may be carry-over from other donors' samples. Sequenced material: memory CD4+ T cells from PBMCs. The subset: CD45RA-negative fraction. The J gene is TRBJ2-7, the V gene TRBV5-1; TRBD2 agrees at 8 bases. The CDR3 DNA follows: TGCGCCAGCAGCCTACCCTGGGGACTAGAAGTTGACTACGAGCAGTACTTC. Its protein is CASSLPWGLEVDYEQYF.